Listed here are 2 T cell receptor beta chains from one sample, sequenced in a study of blood T cell repertoires in COVID-19. The data were produced by immunoSEQ multiplex PCR, yet TCRdb's version contains in-frame clones alone and is incomplete. The repertoire includes some 200,000 clones, approximately 86% of them detected once, and 2% to 2.5% sits in the top ten. Sequenced input: PBMCs or T cells enriched from blood (not recorded which). The origin of the receptors is a woman aged 30 to 39 who had recovered from COVID-19.

A remark on this clone: The conserved closing phenylalanine or tryptophan is absent in this CDR3, likely reflecting a read error. The DNA is omitted, as the CDR3 cannot be located on it reliably, and the CDR3 follows TCRdb's listing. This chain uses TRBV9 with TRBJ2-3; the table's D call of TRBD2 was not tested on the DNA. From its first to its last residue, the CDR3 has 10 amino acids. The germline V gene encodes CDR1 SGDLS and CDR2 YYNGEE. This chain's CDR3 is CASSGGDATV.

This sequence joins TRBV18 and TRBJ1-6; possible D gene TRBD1, 5 bases. The V end was cut by 1 base, the J end by 2 bases, with 12 bases between. The CDR3 covers 17 residues. Germline CDR1 and CDR2: KGHSH and LQKENI. The chain's CDR3 is CASSPRDSGPYNSPLHF. DNA of the CDR3: TGTGCCAGCTCACCACGGGACTCAGGACCCTATAATTCACCCCTCCACTTT.